This entry features one TCR beta chain sequence. These data come from a study of blood T cell repertoires in COVID-19. Study-wide context: Sites in the United States, Italy and Spain provided acute and convalescent COVID-19 samples.

The assay was immunoSEQ multiplex PCR, and TCRdb's table has in-frame clones only and misses some. The table shows about 100,000 clones, with roughly nine tenths occurring only once. The TCR sequence derives from a human donor in a cohort sampled during active COVID-19. The specimen was peripheral blood.

The CDR3 is CASSFGQGVNTEAFF. In DNA, the CDR3 is TGTGCCAGCAGCTTCGGGCAGGGGGTAAACACTGAAGCTTTCTTT. The chain has TRBV7-9 and TRBJ1-1, with 7 bases identical to TRBD1. The CDR3 loop spans 15 amino acids. In germline, CDR1 is SEHNR, CDR2 FQNEAQ (reference sequence). After removal of 3 bases from V and 2 bases from J, the junction contained 6 bases not matched to a gene.